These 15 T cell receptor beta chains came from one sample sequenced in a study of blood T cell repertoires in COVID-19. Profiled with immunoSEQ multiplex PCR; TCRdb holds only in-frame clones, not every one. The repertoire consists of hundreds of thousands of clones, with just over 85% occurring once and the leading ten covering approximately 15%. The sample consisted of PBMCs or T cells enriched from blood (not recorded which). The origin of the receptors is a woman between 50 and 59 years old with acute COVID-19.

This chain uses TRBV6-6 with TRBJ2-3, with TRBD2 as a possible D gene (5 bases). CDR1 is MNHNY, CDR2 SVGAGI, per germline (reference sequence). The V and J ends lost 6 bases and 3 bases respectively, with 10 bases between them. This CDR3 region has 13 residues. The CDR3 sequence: CASSRTGTDTQYF. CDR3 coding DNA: TGTGCCAGCAGCCGGACTGGTACAGATACGCAGTATTTT.

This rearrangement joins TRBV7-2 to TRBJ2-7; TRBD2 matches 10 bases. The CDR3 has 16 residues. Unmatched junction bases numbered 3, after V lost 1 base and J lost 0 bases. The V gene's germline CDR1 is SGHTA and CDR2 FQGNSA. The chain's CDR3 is CASSLGLAGASYEQYF. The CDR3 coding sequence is TGTGCCAGCAGCTTAGGGCTAGCGGGGGCCTCCTACGAGCAGTACTTC.

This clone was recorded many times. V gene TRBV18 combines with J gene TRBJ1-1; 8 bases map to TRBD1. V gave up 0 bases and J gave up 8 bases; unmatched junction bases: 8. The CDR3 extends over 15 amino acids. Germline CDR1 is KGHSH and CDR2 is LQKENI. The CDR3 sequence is CASSPPDRVAGEAFF. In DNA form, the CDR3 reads TGTGCCAGCTCACCACCGGACAGGGTCGCTGGGGAAGCTTTCTTT.

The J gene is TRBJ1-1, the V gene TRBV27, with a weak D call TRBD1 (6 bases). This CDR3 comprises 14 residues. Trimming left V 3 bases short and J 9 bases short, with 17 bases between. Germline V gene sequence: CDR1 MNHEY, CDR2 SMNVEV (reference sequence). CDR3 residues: CASSFFGAGVQAFF. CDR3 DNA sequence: TGTGCCAGCAGTTTTTTCGGGGCAGGGGTACAAGCTTTCTTT.

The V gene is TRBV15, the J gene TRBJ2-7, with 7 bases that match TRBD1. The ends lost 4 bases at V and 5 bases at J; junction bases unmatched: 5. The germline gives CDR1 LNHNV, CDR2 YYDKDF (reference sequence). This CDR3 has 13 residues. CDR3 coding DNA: TGTGCCACCAGCATCCTACAGGGGCACGAGCAGTACTTC. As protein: CATSILQGHEQYF. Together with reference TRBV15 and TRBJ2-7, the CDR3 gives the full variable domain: DAMVIQNPRYQVTQFGKPVTLSCSQTLNHNVMYWYQQKSSQAPKLLFHYYDKDFNNEADTPDNFQSRRPNTSFCFLDIRSPGLGDTAMYLCATSILQGHEQYFGPGTRLTVT.

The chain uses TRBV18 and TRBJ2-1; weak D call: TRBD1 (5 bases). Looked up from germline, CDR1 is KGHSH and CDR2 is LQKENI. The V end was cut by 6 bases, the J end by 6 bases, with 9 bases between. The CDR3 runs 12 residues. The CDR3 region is CASSPGLNEQFF. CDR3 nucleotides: TGTGCCAGCTCCCCAGGGCTCAATGAGCAGTTCTTC.

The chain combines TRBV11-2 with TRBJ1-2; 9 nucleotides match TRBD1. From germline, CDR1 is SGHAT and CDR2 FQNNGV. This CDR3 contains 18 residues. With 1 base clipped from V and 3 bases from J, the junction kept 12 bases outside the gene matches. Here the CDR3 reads CASSLGLRKDRGHYGYTF. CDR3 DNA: TGTGCCAGCAGCTTAGGGCTAAGGAAGGACAGGGGTCACTATGGCTACACCTTC.

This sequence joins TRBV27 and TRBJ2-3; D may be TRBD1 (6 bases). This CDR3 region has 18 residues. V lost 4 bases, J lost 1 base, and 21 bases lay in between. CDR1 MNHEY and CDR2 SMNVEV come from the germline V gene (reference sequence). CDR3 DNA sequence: TGTGCCAGCAGTTACATCCCCCCTGGACAGTTACGCACAGATACGCAGTATTTT. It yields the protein CASSYIPPGQLRTDTQYF.

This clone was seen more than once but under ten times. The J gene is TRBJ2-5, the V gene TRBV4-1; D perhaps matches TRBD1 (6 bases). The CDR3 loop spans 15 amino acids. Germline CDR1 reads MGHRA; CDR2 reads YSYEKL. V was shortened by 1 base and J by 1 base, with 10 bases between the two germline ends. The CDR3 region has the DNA TGCGCCAGCAGCCAAGCATCAGGGGCCCAAGAGACCCAGTACTTC. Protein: CASSQASGAQETQYF.

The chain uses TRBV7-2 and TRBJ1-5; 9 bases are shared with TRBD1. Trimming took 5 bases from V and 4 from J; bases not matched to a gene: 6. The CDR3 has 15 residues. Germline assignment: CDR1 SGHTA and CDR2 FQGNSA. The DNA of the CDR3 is TGTGCCAGCAGCGCAAGGACAGGGGAGAATCAGCCCCAGCATTTT. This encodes CASSARTGENQPQHF.

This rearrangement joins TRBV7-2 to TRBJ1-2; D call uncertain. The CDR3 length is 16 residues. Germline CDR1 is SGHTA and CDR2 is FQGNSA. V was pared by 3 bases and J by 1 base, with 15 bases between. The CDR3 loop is CASSLGSGENNYGYTF. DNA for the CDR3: TGTGCCAGCAGCTTGGGGTCGGGAGAGAATAACTATGGCTACACCTTC.

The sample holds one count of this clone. CDR3 coding DNA: TGTGCCAGCGGAGACCTAGCGGGGGCCACCTACGAGCAGTACTTC. Its translation is CASGDLAGATYEQYF. The chain has TRBV2 and TRBJ2-7; 10 bases match TRBD2. After removal of 8 bases from V and 2 bases from J, the junction contained 9 bases not matched to a gene. Germline V gene lookup returns CDR1 SNHLY and CDR2 FYNNEI. CDR3 length: 15 amino acids. The full variable domain, its missing parts supplied by reference TRBV2 and TRBJ2-7, is EPEVTQTPSHQVTQMGQEVILRCVPISNHLYFYWYRQILGQKVEFLVSFYNNEISEKSEIFDDQFSVERPDGSNFTLKIRSTKLEDSAMYFCASGDLAGATYEQYFGPGTRLTVT.

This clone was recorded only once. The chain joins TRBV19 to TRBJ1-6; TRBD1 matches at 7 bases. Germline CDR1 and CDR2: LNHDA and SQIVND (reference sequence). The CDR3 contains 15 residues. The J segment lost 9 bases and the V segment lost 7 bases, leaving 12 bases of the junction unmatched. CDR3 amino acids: CASKDWDRIGSPLHF. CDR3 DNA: TGTGCCAGTAAGGATTGGGACAGAATTGGTTCACCCCTCCACTTT.

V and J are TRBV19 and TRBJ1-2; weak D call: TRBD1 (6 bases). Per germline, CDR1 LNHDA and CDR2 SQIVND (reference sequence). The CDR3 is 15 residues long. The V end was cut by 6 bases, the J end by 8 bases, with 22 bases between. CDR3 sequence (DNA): TGTGCCAGTAGGCGGGCTGGGACACCCTCGGGAGGCTACACCTTC. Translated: CASRRAGTPSGGYTF.

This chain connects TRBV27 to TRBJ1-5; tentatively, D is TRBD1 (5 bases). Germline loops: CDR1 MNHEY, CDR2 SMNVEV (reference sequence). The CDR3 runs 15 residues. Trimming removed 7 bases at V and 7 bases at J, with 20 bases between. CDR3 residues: CASKTMGGFHQPQHF. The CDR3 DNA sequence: TGTGCCAGCAAAACGATGGGGGGGTTTCACCAGCCCCAGCATTTT.